These T cell receptor beta chains were read from a single sample in a study of cytomegalovirus exposure and HLA in healthy donors. The repertoire was sequenced with immunoSEQ multiplex PCR; TCRdb's copy has only in-frame clones and lacks some. The table for this sample gives about 140,000 clones. The sample taken for sequencing was PBMCs. The receptors derive from a male donor in good health and CMV-seronegative. CDR3s include the opening cysteine and the closing phenylalanine or tryptophan. Fields, in order: J gene, V gene, D gene, CDR3 length, CDR3 protein, CDR3 DNA. The D gene is left open where the match is weak.

>TRBJ1-5|TRBV7-6|TRBD1|16
CASSLTSGQGNQPQHF
TGTGCCAGCAGCTTAACCTCCGGACAGGGAAATCAGCCCCAGCATTTT
>TRBJ2-1|TRBV7-9|TRBD2|16
CASSLAPGLADNEQFF
TGTGCCAGCAGCTTAGCTCCGGGACTAGCGGACAATGAGCAGTTCTTC
>TRBJ2-3|TRBV18|TRBD1|15
CASSPGQGLSDTQYF
TGTGCCAGCTCACCCGGACAGGGACTTTCAGATACGCAGTATTTT
>TRBJ2-1|TRBV6-5|TRBD2|16
CASSFSWREGDNEQFF
TGTGCCAGCAGTTTCTCGTGGCGGGAGGGCGACAATGAGCAGTTCTTC
>TRBJ2-3|TRBV19|.|14
CASSRGGATDTQYF
TGTGCCAGTAGTCGAGGGGGGGCCACAGATACGCAGTATTTT
>TRBJ2-1|TRBV29-1|.|16
CSVEDQAGASYNEQFF
TGCAGCGTTGAAGATCAGGCAGGGGCCTCCTACAATGAGCAGTTCTTC
>TRBJ1-1|TRBV5-1|.|18
CASSSSGGGPALNTEAFF
TGCGCCAGCAGCTCGTCCGGGGGGGGCCCGGCCTTGAACACTGAAGCTTTCTTT
>TRBJ2-6|TRBV29-1|TRBD1|16
CSVGLTGDPGANVLTF
TGCAGCGTTGGGTTGACAGGGGATCCCGGGGCCAACGTCCTGACTTTC
>TRBJ2-1|TRBV9|.|12
CASSVEEGEQFF
TGTGCCAGCAGCGTAGAAGAGGGTGAGCAGTTCTTC
>TRBJ1-4|TRBV30|TRBD1|14
CAWRVTGVGEKLFF
TGTGCCTGGAGGGTGACAGGGGTAGGCGAAAAACTGTTTTTT
>TRBJ2-7|TRBV28|TRBD1|14
CASSLLGQTYEQYF
TGTGCCAGCAGCCTACTGGGACAGACCTACGAGCAGTACTTC
>TRBJ1-3|TRBV5-1|.|14
CASSYGPSGNTIYF
TGCGCCAGCAGCTATGGGCCCTCTGGAAACACCATATATTTT
>TRBJ1-3|TRBV9|.|16
CASSATTGFSGNTIYF
TGTGCCAGCAGCGCCACGACAGGTTTCTCTGGAAACACCATATATTTT
>TRBJ2-3|TRBV7-2|TRBD2|18
CASSLRLAGEKETDTQYF
TGTGCCAGCAGCCTTAGACTAGCGGGAGAGAAGGAAACAGATACGCAGTATTTT
>TRBJ1-1|TRBV19|.|13
CASSIAALRRAFF
TGTGCCAGTAGTATCGCGGCCCTGCGGAGGGCTTTCTTT
>TRBJ2-2|TRBV28|.|14
CASSLSGNTGELFF
TGTGCCAGCAGTTTATCGGGTAACACCGGGGAGCTGTTTTTT
>TRBJ1-1|TRBV5-1|.|13
CASHWGGNTEAFF
TGCGCCAGCCATTGGGGAGGGAACACTGAAGCTTTCTTT
>TRBJ2-7|TRBV6-6|TRBD1|14
CASSFRDRGYEQYF
TGTGCCAGCAGTTTCCGGGACAGGGGGTACGAGCAGTACTTC
>TRBJ2-7|TRBV18|.|12
CASSSSSYEQYF
TGTGCCAGCTCCTCTAGCTCCTACGAGCAGTACTTC
>TRBJ1-2|TRBV28|TRBD1|15
CASSLNRGQDYGYTF
TGTGCCAGCAGCCTAAATCGTGGACAGGACTATGGCTACACCTTC
>TRBJ2-7|TRBV11-2|TRBD2|15
CASSWGLAEPYEQYF
TGTGCCAGCAGCTGGGGACTAGCGGAACCGTACGAGCAGTACTTC
>TRBJ1-5|TRBV19|.|12
CATTPSGQPQHF
TGTGCCACTACCCCGTCCGGTCAGCCCCAGCATTTT
>TRBJ2-7|TRBV6-5|.|14
CASSPRGKAYEQYF
TGTGCCAGCTCCCCCAGGGGAAAGGCCTACGAGCAGTACTTC
>TRBJ1-5|TRBV29-1|.|16
CSVVEVGGIGNQPQHF
TGCAGCGTTGTTGAAGTTGGGGGGATCGGCAATCAGCCCCAGCATTTT
>TRBJ2-2|TRBV19|.|14
CASSPRSLSGELFF
TGTGCCAGTAGTCCTAGAAGTTTATCCGGGGAGCTGTTTTTT
>TRBJ2-5|TRBV18|TRBD1|15
CASSPSGTGAKTQYF
TGTGCCAGCTCACCCTCCGGGACAGGAGCGAAGACCCAGTACTTC
>TRBJ2-7|TRBV14|.|13
CASSQRRLYEQYF
TGTGCCAGCAGCCAGCGGCGTCTATACGAGCAGTACTTC
>TRBJ2-2|TRBV27|TRBD2|18
CASSLTPQLAGVTGELFF
TGTGCCAGCAGTTTAACCCCCCAACTAGCGGGAGTCACCGGGGAGCTGTTTTTT
>TRBJ2-7|TRBV28|.|16
CASRGTGLRGSYEQYF
TGTGCCAGCAGAGGGACTGGACTCCGCGGCTCCTACGAGCAGTACTTC
>TRBJ1-2|TRBV7-9|.|15
CASSPEDGANYGYTF
TGTGCCAGCAGCCCAGAGGACGGGGCTAACTATGGCTACACCTTC
>TRBJ2-7|TRBV29-1|.|14
CSVIWVDKTYEQYF
TGCAGCGTGATATGGGTCGACAAAACCTACGAGCAGTACTTC
>TRBJ2-2|TRBV7-3|.|12
CASSLASGELFF
TGTGCCAGCAGCTTAGCCAGCGGGGAGCTGTTTTTT
>TRBJ2-1|TRBV7-7|.|14
CASSSKDRNNEQFF
TGTGCTAGCAGCTCCAAAGACAGAAACAATGAGCAGTTCTTC
>TRBJ2-7|TRBV7-9|.|16
CASSFLDSTGAYEQYF
TGTGCCAGCAGCTTTCTAGACTCAACAGGAGCCTACGAGCAGTACTTC
>TRBJ2-2|TRBV19|TRBD1|16
CASSLPGTGNTGELFF
TGTGCCAGTAGTCTCCCCGGGACAGGGAACACCGGGGAGCTGTTTTTT
>TRBJ1-1|TRBV6-5|TRBD1|13
CATNRGHGTEAFF
TGTGCCACCAACAGGGGGCACGGCACTGAAGCTTTCTTT
>TRBJ1-1|TRBV5-6|.|15
CASSLGGRGNTEAFF
TGTGCCAGCAGCTTGGGGGGAAGGGGGAACACTGAAGCTTTCTTT
>TRBJ2-1|TRBV27|.|16
CATKLDVGSSYNEQFF
TGTGCCACCAAATTGGACGTGGGGAGCTCCTACAATGAGCAGTTCTTC
>TRBJ1-2|TRBV5-6|.|14
CASSLGFGGSGYTF
TGTGCCAGCAGCTTAGGTTTTGGGGGGTCTGGCTACACCTTC
>TRBJ2-3|TRBV30|TRBD2|13
CACPGGLTDTQYF
TGTGCCTGCCCCGGGGGGTTAACGGATACGCAGTATTTT
>TRBJ1-1|TRBV29-1|.|13
CSVENSRGTEAFF
TGCAGCGTTGAGAACAGCCGAGGGACTGAAGCTTTCTTT
>TRBJ1-1|TRBV7-8|TRBD1|15
CASSFQGQGLNEAFF
TGTGCCAGCAGCTTCCAGGGACAGGGTCTCAATGAAGCTTTCTTT
>TRBJ1-5|TRBV7-2|.|12
CASSLLRGPQHF
TGTGCCAGCAGCCTCCTTCGGGGGCCCCAGCATTTT
>TRBJ2-3|TRBV4-1|TRBD2|19
CASSQERGGLATSTDTQYF
TGCGCCAGCAGCCAAGAACGGGGAGGACTAGCTACTAGCACAGATACGCAGTATTTT
>TRBJ2-3|TRBV10-1|.|14
CASSAYEDTDTQYF
TGCGCCAGCAGTGCTTACGAGGACACAGATACGCAGTATTTT
>TRBJ2-7|TRBV30|TRBD1|14
CAWSVTGQDYEQYF
TGTGCCTGGAGTGTAACGGGACAGGACTACGAGCAGTACTTC
>TRBJ1-1|TRBV30|TRBD1|14
CAWKSTGVSTEAFF
TGTGCCTGGAAGTCAACAGGGGTGAGCACTGAAGCTTTCTTT
>TRBJ2-7|TRBV5-1|.|13
CASSLGRNYEQYF
TGCGCCAGCAGCTTGGGCAGAAACTACGAGCAGTACTTC
>TRBJ2-3|TRBV7-9|TRBD2|12
CASRNRDYAQYF
TGTGCCAGCAGAAACCGGGACTACGCGCAGTATTTT
>TRBJ1-2|TRBV6-5|.|13
CASSYGTLAGYTF
TGTGCCAGCAGTTACGGGACACTGGCTGGCTACACCTTC
>TRBJ2-2|TRBV7-8|TRBD1|18
CASSLGRTGETVTGELFF
TGTGCCAGCAGCTTAGGGAGGACAGGGGAAACGGTCACCGGGGAGCTGTTTTTT
>TRBJ1-2|TRBV6-5|.|13
CASSSGTEYGYTF
TGTGCCAGCAGCAGCGGGACGGAGTATGGCTACACCTTC
>TRBJ2-7|TRBV27|.|15
CASSSRDIGTYEQYF
TGTGCCAGCAGCTCCCGGGACATTGGAACCTACGAGCAGTACTTC
>TRBJ2-3|TRBV7-8|.|16
CASSSRANPSTDTQYF
TGTGCCAGCAGCTCCCGAGCGAATCCTAGCACAGATACGCAGTATTTT
>TRBJ1-4|TRBV28|.|15
CASSLWDTANEKLFF
TGTGCCAGCAGTTTGTGGGACACAGCTAATGAAAAACTGTTTTTT